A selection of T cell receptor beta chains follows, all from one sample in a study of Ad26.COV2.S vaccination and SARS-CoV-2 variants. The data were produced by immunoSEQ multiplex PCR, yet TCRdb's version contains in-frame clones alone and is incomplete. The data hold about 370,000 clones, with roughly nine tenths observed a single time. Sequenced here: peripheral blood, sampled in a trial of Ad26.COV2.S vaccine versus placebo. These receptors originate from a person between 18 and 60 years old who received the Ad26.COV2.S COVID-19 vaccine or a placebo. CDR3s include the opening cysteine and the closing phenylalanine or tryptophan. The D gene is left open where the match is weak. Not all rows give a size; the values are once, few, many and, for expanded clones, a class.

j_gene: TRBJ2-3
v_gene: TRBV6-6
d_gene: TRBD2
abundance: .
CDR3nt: TGTGCCACCAAATTAGCGGGGGGGAGCACAGATACGCAGTATTTT
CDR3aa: CATKLAGGSTDTQYF

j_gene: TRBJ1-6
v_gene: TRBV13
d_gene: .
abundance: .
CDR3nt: TGTGCCAGCAGCTCGTCCTCAGGGGCCTCTAATTCACCCCTCCACTTT
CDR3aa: CASSSSSGASNSPLHF

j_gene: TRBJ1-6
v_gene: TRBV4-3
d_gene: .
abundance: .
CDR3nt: TGCGCCAGCAGCCAATTAACAGGGAACTATAATTCACCCCTCCACTTT
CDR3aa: CASSQLTGNYNSPLHF

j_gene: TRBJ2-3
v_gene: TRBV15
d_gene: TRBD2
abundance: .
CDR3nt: TGTGCCACCAGAACCGTACGGGGGGGTTTTACAGATACGCAGTATTTT
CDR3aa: CATRTVRGGFTDTQYF

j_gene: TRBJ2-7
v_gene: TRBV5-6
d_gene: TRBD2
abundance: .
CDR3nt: TGTGCCAGCAGCGCGGGGGGTTCCTACGAGCAGTACTTC
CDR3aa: CASSAGGSYEQYF

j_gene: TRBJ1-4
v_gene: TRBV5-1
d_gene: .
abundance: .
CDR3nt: TGCGCCAGCAGCTTGGCCGTTGACAATAATGAAAAACTGTTTTTT
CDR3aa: CASSLAVDNNEKLFF

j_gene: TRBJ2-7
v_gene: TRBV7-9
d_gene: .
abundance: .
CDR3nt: TGTGCCAGCAGCCCCGGGACTGATTCCTACGAGCAGTACTTC
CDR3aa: CASSPGTDSYEQYF

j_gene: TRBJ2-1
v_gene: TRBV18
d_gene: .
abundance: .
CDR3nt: TGTGCCAGCTCACCACAGCGATTGGGCGGGGCTTACAATGAGCAGTTCTTC
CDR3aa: CASSPQRLGGAYNEQFF

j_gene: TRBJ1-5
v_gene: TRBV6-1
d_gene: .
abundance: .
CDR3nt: TGTGCCAGCAGTGAAGTAGGGAGGCAGCCCCAGCATTTT
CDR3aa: CASSEVGRQPQHF

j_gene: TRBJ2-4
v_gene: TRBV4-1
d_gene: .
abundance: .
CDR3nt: TGCGCCAGCAGCCAATATGCGTCCAAAAACATTCAGTACTTC
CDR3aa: CASSQYASKNIQYF

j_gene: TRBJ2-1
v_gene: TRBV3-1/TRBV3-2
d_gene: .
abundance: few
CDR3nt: TGTGCCAGCAGCCAAGTTATGGGGGATGAGCAGTTCTTC
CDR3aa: CASSQVMGDEQFF

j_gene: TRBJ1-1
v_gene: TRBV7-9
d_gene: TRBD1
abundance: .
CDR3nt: TGTGCCAGCACCCCCCGGGACAGGGGTCCCCTCTCCTCTGAAGCTTTCTTT
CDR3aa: CASTPRDRGPLSSEAFF

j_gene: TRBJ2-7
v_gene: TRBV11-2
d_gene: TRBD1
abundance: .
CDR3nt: TGTGCCAGCAGCTTAGACGGGACAGACTACGAGCAGTACTTC
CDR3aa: CASSLDGTDYEQYF

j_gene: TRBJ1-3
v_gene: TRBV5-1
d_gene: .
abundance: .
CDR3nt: TGCGCCAGCAGCTTGTCGGGGGGCTCTGGAAACACCATATATTTT
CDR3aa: CASSLSGGSGNTIYF